This entry describes one TCR beta chain. The data belong to a study of blood T cell repertoires in COVID-19. Original processing methods: Cell counts per sample came from amplifying reference gene primers. The method was immunoSEQ multiplex PCR; TCRdb's version includes in-frame clones alone and lacks a portion of them. V and J calls and clone size come straight from that table; D and trimming were deduced from the DNA. The table has 62,000 or so clones, 80% to 90% seen once. The CDR3 spans 16 residues. With 2 bases removed from V and 0 bases from J, the gap between germline ends came to 11 bases. The V gene's germline CDR1 is MNHEY and CDR2 SVGEGT.

This TCR derives from a man over 45 with active COVID-19. The sequenced sample consisted of peripheral blood. J is TRBJ1-5 and V is TRBV6-2 or TRBV6-3; a possible D gene is TRBD1 (5 bases). The CDR3, as DNA: TGTGCCAGCAGTTACGCGACAGTTTATAGCAATCAGCCCCAGCATTTT. This translates into CASSYATVYSNQPQHF.